The source of this TCR beta chain is a study of CD8+ T cells in alopecia areata. About the study: The authors scored treated patients' severity by affected scalp percentage. General study findings and limits: Persistence during tofacitinib was seen for many expanded lesional clones in scalp and blood. With just one nonresponder, it is still uncertain whether baseline CD8+ expansion relates to response.

The CDR3 runs to 15 residues. The germline CDR1 and CDR2 sequences are SGHRS and YFSETQ. The V and J ends lost 3 bases and 5 bases respectively, with 15 bases between them. Documented treatment: oral pan-JAK inhibitor, 5-10 mg twice daily. As the sequencing template, cDNA was produced by extracting RNA and reverse transcribing it. The data were produced by immunoSEQ multiplex PCR, yet TCRdb's version contains in-frame clones alone and is incomplete. The sample holds approximately 280,000 clones, about three fifths seen once. About this clone itself: As yet, its antigen is unknown.

This specimen was CD4+ T cells sorted from blood, taken at week 24, from a patient treated with tofacitinib. The source of this sequence is a human donor with alopecia areata. The chain joins TRBV5-1 to TRBJ2-4; D is perhaps TRBD2 (5 bases). The CDR3 DNA sequence: TGCGCCAGCAGCTCCCGCCCGGACGGGGAAAACATTCAGTACTTC. It translates to CASSSRPDGENIQYF.